Listed here are 19 T cell receptor beta chains from one sample, sequenced in a study of STAT3 mutations in large granular lymphocyte leukemia (dated by TCRdb to between 2019 and 2020). These receptors have no identified antigens. The protocol used for the library was the immunoSEQ multiplex PCR assay. TCRdb limited this immuneACCESS table to in-frame rearrangements with V and J called. A share of clones is missing; checked studies link under half to unresolved V genes, and the rest is unexplained. The sample table contains some 37,000 clones; only one count was recorded for roughly 88% of them. Over 0.4% of the sample is held by the ten biggest clonotypes. General study outcomes and caveats: At least one immunodominant TCRbeta clonotype was present in every T-LGLL patient, and multiple immunodominant subclonotypes appeared in about half of the T-LGLL patients.

Sequencing was done on a sample of PBMCs. The receptors here all came from a human donor with T large granular lymphocyte leukemia. Some clones in this sample may be carry-over from other donors' samples.

The chain uses TRBV15 and TRBJ1-1, with a possible D match to TRBD1 (6 bases). The germline CDR1 and CDR2 sequences are LNHNV and YYDKDF (reference sequence). The V and J ends lost 0 bases and 8 bases respectively, with 13 bases between them. The CDR3 contains 14 residues. The CDR3 region has the DNA TGTGCCACCAGCAGAGAATACGGACAGAACGAAGCTTTCTTT. It yields the protein CATSREYGQNEAFF. The full variable domain, its missing parts supplied by reference TRBV15 and TRBJ1-1, is DAMVIQNPRYQVTQFGKPVTLSCSQTLNHNVMYWYQQKSSQAPKLLFHYYDKDFNNEADTPDNFQSRRPNTSFCFLDIRSPGLGDTAMYLCATSREYGQNEAFFGQGTRLTVV.

This clone came up once. V and J are TRBV7-9 and TRBJ2-1; possibly TRBD1 or TRBD2 for D (5 bases each). Germline assignment: CDR1 SEHNR and CDR2 FQNEAQ (reference sequence). The CDR3 runs 13 residues. The V end lost 3 bases, the J end lost 6 bases, and 9 bases lay between the germline ends. The CDR3 DNA reads as TGTGCCAGCAGCTTTGGTGGGGGCAATGAGCAGTTCTTC. It codes for CASSFGGGNEQFF.

The V and J genes are TRBV7-8 and TRBJ2-3; 10 bases align to TRBD2. V lost 5 bases and J lost 1; bases outside the gene matches: 6. The CDR3 covers 16 residues. CDR1 and CDR2 (germline): SGHVS, FQNEAQ. Written as DNA, the CDR3 is TGTGCCAGCAGCGTAGGACTAGCGGCCCGCACAGATACGCAGTATTTT. Its protein is CASSVGLAARTDTQYF. The full variable domain, in which reference TRBV7-8 and TRBJ2-3 provide the parts outside the CDR3, is GAGVSQSPRYKVAKRGQDVALRCDPISGHVSLFWYQQALGQGPEFLTYFQNEAQLDKSGLPSDRFFAERPEGSVSTLKIQRTQQEDSAVYLCASSVGLAARTDTQYFGPGTRLTVL.

This chain uses TRBV18 with TRBJ1-1; D unresolved. Germline CDR1 is KGHSH and CDR2 is LQKENI. This CDR3 is built from 14 residues. V was pared by 3 bases and J by 7 bases, with 15 bases between. The CDR3 nucleotides are TGTGCCAGCTCACCTGCCCAGTATATGAGTGAAGCTTTCTTT. Translation: CASSPAQYMSEAFF. Full variable domain (rest looked up from reference TRBV18 and TRBJ1-1): NAGVMQNPRHLVRRRGQEARLRCSPMKGHSHVYWYRQLPEEGLKFMVYLQKENIIDESGMPKERFSAEFPKEGPSILRIQQVVRGDSAAYFCASSPAQYMSEAFFGQGTRLTVV.

This sequence joins TRBV27 and TRBJ1-3; perhaps TRBD1 as D (5 bases). Germline V gene lookup returns CDR1 MNHEY and CDR2 SMNVEV (reference sequence). CDR3 size: 13 residues. Trimming left V 6 bases short and J 4 bases short, with 10 bases between. The CDR3 DNA reads as TGTGCCAGCAGCCCGACAGAAGGAAACACCATATATTTT. Amino acid sequence: CASSPTEGNTIYF.

The chain uses TRBV7-2 and TRBJ2-3, with a tentative D call TRBD2 (5 bases). CDR1 is SGHTA, CDR2 FQGNSA, per germline. V dropped 2 bases and J dropped 2 bases, with 11 bases sitting between them. The CDR3 has 15 amino acids. The CDR3 spells CASSLWRVATDTQYF. CDR3 coding DNA: TGTGCCAGCAGCTTATGGCGGGTCGCCACAGATACGCAGTATTTT.

This clone showed up just once. The chain links TRBV11-2 to TRBJ2-7, with D perhaps being TRBD1 or TRBD2 (5 bases each). V was clipped by 6 bases and J by 1 base, with 13 bases between them. The CDR3 extends over 14 amino acids. Germline-derived CDR1 and CDR2 are SGHAT and FQNNGV. Here the CDR3 reads CASSSGTGSYEQYF. The CDR3 nucleotides read TGTGCCAGCAGTTCAGGGACGGGATCCTACGAGCAGTACTTC.

The chain has TRBV15 and TRBJ1-5, with D hard to call. The CDR3 is 17 residues long. The germline V and J ends were trimmed by 0 bases and 0 bases, with 12 bases remaining between them. Germline assignment: CDR1 LNHNV and CDR2 YYDKDF (reference sequence). This CDR3 is CATSRDGGEYSNQPQHF. CDR3 bases: TGTGCCACCAGCAGAGATGGCGGCGAATATAGCAATCAGCCCCAGCATTTT.

CDR3 sequence (DNA): TGCGCCAGCAGCTTCGATCCCTTCTCTGGGGCCAACGTCCTGACTTTC. It translates to CASSFDPFSGANVLTF. This rearrangement joins TRBV5-1 to TRBJ2-6; D unresolved. Looked up from germline, CDR1 is SGHRS and CDR2 is YFSETQ. This CDR3 region has 16 residues. V shed 2 bases and J shed 0 bases, with 9 bases lying between them. Complete variable domain (other parts from reference TRBV5-1 and TRBJ2-6): KAGVTQTPRYLIKTRGQQVTLSCSPISGHRSVSWYQQTPGQGLQFLFEYFSETQRNKGNFPGRFSGRQFSNSRSEMNVSTLELGDSALYLCASSFDPFSGANVLTFGAGSRLTVL.

This chain connects TRBV6-6 to TRBJ2-1, with 7 bases matching TRBD2. Per germline, CDR1 MNHNY and CDR2 SVGAGI (reference sequence). V shed 6 bases and J 4 bases; nucleotides not matched to a gene: 9. This CDR3 region has 15 residues. This chain's CDR3 is CASSPLASLYNEQFF. The CDR3 DNA reads as TGTGCCAGCAGCCCACTAGCGTCACTTTACAATGAGCAGTTCTTC.

The chain carries TRBV29-1 and TRBJ2-5; no clear D. Germline V lookup: CDR1 SQVTM, CDR2 ANQGSEA. The V end lost 6 bases, the J end lost 5 bases, and 13 bases lay between the germline ends. This CDR3 is built from 12 residues. For the CDR3, the DNA is TGCAGCGTCGACCCCTCTGGGGAGACCCAGTACTTC. Protein product: CSVDPSGETQYF.

A single count supports this clone. The V call is TRBV18, the J call TRBJ2-7, with 7 bases lining up with TRBD1. V shed 4 bases, J shed 5 bases, and the junction held 14 bases outside the gene matches. Germline V gene data show CDR1 as KGHSH and CDR2 as LQKENI. The CDR3 extends over 16 amino acids. In DNA, the CDR3 is TGTGCCAGCTCACTTCATCGTGCCAGGGGGTCCGACGAGCAGTACTTC. Translated: CASSLHRARGSDEQYF.

The rearrangement links TRBV18 to TRBJ2-3, with 10 bases lining up with TRBD1. V shed 6 bases, J shed 6 bases, and the junction held 9 bases outside the gene matches. CDR1 is KGHSH, CDR2 LQKENI, per germline. The CDR3 is made up of 15 amino acids. CDR3 DNA: TGTGCCAGCTCCCCTGACAGGGGGCGCCAGGATACGCAGTATTTT. This codes for CASSPDRGRQDTQYF. The full variable domain, with the rest looked up from reference TRBV18 and TRBJ2-3, is NAGVMQNPRHLVRRRGQEARLRCSPMKGHSHVYWYRQLPEEGLKFMVYLQKENIIDESGMPKERFSAEFPKEGPSILRIQQVVRGDSAAYFCASSPDRGRQDTQYFGPGTRLTVL.

This chain connects TRBV14 to TRBJ1-3; D uncertain. V gave up 2 bases and J gave up 0 bases, with 11 bases separating them. This CDR3 is 16 amino acids long. Per germline, CDR1 SGHDN and CDR2 FVKESK. The chain's CDR3 is CASSQKPASSGNTIYF. In DNA form, the CDR3 reads TGTGCCAGCAGCCAAAAGCCAGCAAGCTCTGGAAACACCATATATTTT.

The rearrangement joins TRBV10-2 to TRBJ2-5; D uncertain. This CDR3 has 11 amino acids. The ends were cut back, 5 bases at V and 5 bases at J, with 6 bases in the middle. The germline gives CDR1 WSHSY, CDR2 SAAADI. Written as DNA, the CDR3 is TGCGCCAGCAGTTGGTTGGAGACCCAGTACTTC. This sequence encodes CASSWLETQYF.

The genes are TRBV27 and TRBJ1-2, with 8 positions matching TRBD1. The junction had 4 bases not matched to a gene; V was cut back by 3 bases and J by 7 bases. The CDR3 spans 13 residues. Per the germline V gene, CDR1 is MNHEY and CDR2 is SMNVEV (reference sequence). The CDR3 loop is CASSFNRGAGYTF. The CDR3 DNA is TGTGCCAGCAGTTTTAACAGGGGGGCTGGCTACACCTTC.

This chain uses TRBV10-3 with TRBJ1-1, with D hard to call. Germline CDR1 reads ENHRY; CDR2 reads SYGVKD. The CDR3 is 13 residues long. V was trimmed by 6 bases and J by 4 bases, leaving 12 bases between them. Written as DNA, the CDR3 is TGTGCCATCAGCGGCGGGGTGGGCACTGAAGCTTTCTTT. Protein: CAISGGVGTEAFF.

A single count supports this clone. CDR3 DNA sequence: TGTGCCATCAGTGGGATTTTTGGAATACTGGGGAATGAGCAGTTCTTC. Residues: CAISGIFGILGNEQFF. The chain joins TRBV10-3 to TRBJ2-1; no clear D. Deletions cut 4 bases from V and 7 bases from J, with 20 bases between. This CDR3 spans 16 amino acids. Per the germline V gene, CDR1 is ENHRY and CDR2 is SYGVKD.

This clone was seen a handful of times. V and J are TRBV10-3 and TRBJ2-7; 8 nucleotides agree with TRBD2. Germline trimming cut 1 base from V and 4 bases from J; bases unmatched to any gene: 6. In germline, CDR1 is ENHRY, CDR2 SYGVKD. The CDR3 consists of 15 residues. In DNA form, the CDR3 reads TGTGCCATCAGTGAGTTGAGCGGGGGTTCGTACGAGCAGTACTTC. Translating it yields CAISELSGGSYEQYF.